These 20 T cell receptor beta chains were sequenced from one sample in a study of blood T cells in healthy people across ages. For the second PCR, which ran for roughly 6 to 11 cycles, a sample-barcoded 5' primer and a J-beta primer mix were used. TCRdb re-called the 5' RACE reads with MiXCR, one entry per CDR3 protein. The sample consists of fewer than 800,000 distinct CDR3 sequences, approximately 50% of them appearing once. Sample: blood. These receptors were obtained from a woman aged 55-75 years in good health.

This chain links TRBV28 with TRBJ2-7; maybe TRBD1 (6 bases). The CDR3 is 14 residues long. In germline, CDR1 is MDHEN, CDR2 SYDVKM. Between the trimmed V and J ends, which lost 3 bases and 4 bases, there was a span of 13 bases. The CDR3 DNA follows: TGTGCCAGCAGTTTCACAGGGTCCGCTTACGAGCAGTACTTC. Translating it yields CASSFTGSAYEQYF.

A remark on this clonotype: A much larger clone differs by one base, so this may be a read error. The chain employs TRBV20-1 and TRBJ2-7, with unresolved D. The V end was cut by 6 bases, the J end by 7 bases, with 16 bases between. CDR3 length: 12 amino acids. Germline loops: CDR1 DFQATT, CDR2 SNEGSKA (reference sequence). CDR3 DNA sequence: TGCAGTGCCCCTGTTACGTTGAATGAGCAGTACTTC. Translated: CSAPVTLNEQYF.

The CDR3 is CASSFFGDLADTQYF. The DNA for the CDR3 is TGTGCCAGCAGCTTTTTCGGGGATTTAGCAGATACGCAGTATTTT. The rearrangement links TRBV5-5 to TRBJ2-3, with a possible D match to TRBD2 (5 bases). The CDR3 has 15 residues. Germline V CDR1 and CDR2: SGHKS, YYEKEE (reference sequence). V lost 2 bases, J lost 4 bases, and 14 bases lay in between.

This clonotype has only a few counts. This chain uses TRBV28 with TRBJ2-4, with D possibly being TRBD1 or TRBD2 (5 bases each). The better agreement between TRBJ2-7 and the DNA end casts doubt on the J call. There are 12 residues in the CDR3. Germline lookup yields CDR1 MDHEN and CDR2 SYDVKM. CDR3: CASRLTGLEQYF. Here the CDR3 DNA reads TGTGCCAGCAGACTTACAGGACTCGAGCAGTACTTC.

The genes are TRBV29-1 and TRBJ2-7, with D maybe TRBD1 (6 bases). The V end lost 4 bases, the J end lost 6 bases, and 13 bases lay between the germline ends. CDR3 length: 12 amino acids. Germline loops: CDR1 SQVTM, CDR2 ANQGSEA. The CDR3 region has the DNA TGCAGCGTTGTTGACAGGCCCCCCGAGCAGTACTTC. Translated: CSVVDRPPEQYF.

A few counts support this clonotype. This rearrangement joins TRBV27 to TRBJ2-7; the D gene is possibly TRBD2 (5 bases). The V gene lost 0 bases and the J gene lost 2 bases, with 8 bases spanning the gap. Germline lookup yields CDR1 MNHEY and CDR2 SMNVEV (reference sequence). There are 14 residues in the CDR3. CDR3 sequence (DNA): TGTGCCAGCAGTTTATCGACTACCGCCTACGAGCAGTACTTC. Its translation is CASSLSTTAYEQYF.

This rearrangement joins TRBV7-4 to TRBJ2-4; D perhaps matches TRBD1 (6 bases). V was pared by 5 bases and J by 1 base, with 9 bases between. Germline assignment: CDR1 SGHVT and CDR2 SQSDAQ. The CDR3 extends over 14 amino acids. The CDR3 loop is CASSPRGAKNIQYF. Written as DNA, the CDR3 is TGTGCCAGCAGCCCGAGGGGGGCCAAAAACATTCAGTACTTC.

The rearrangement links TRBV9 to TRBJ2-3; 10 nucleotides match TRBD2. The V and J ends lost 0 bases and 3 bases, in that order; junction bases with no gene match: 4. Looked up from germline, CDR1 is SGDLS and CDR2 is YYNGEE. The CDR3 is made up of 16 amino acids. CDR3 protein: CASSVDLAGVTDTQYF. The CDR3 DNA reads TGTGCCAGCAGCGTAGATCTAGCGGGAGTAACAGATACGCAGTATTTT.

This chain uses TRBV12-3 or TRBV12-4 with TRBJ2-5; D is uncertain. The DNA end is more similar to TRBJ2-7, so the J call may be wrong. This CDR3 contains 12 residues. The chain's CDR3 is CASGPIKNEQYF. CDR3 in DNA: TGTGCCAGCGGACCTATTAAAAACGAGCAGTACTTC.

This clonotype has a handful of counts. V is TRBV27 and J is TRBJ2-4; D is unclear. The J call may be incorrect, as the DNA end agrees better with TRBJ2-7. In germline, CDR1 is MNHEY, CDR2 SMNVEV (reference sequence). The CDR3 spans 12 residues. DNA for the CDR3: TGTGCCAGCAGTTTACTTCTCGGCGAGCAGTACTTC. This sequence encodes CASSLLLGEQYF.

This clonotype was found many times. The chain joins TRBV7-2 to TRBJ2-3; D is perhaps TRBD1 (8 bases). CDR1 SGHTA and CDR2 FQGNSA come from the germline V gene. Deletions cut 4 bases from V and 2 bases from J, with 19 bases between. The CDR3 is 17 amino acids. In nucleotides, the CDR3 is TGTGCCAGCAGCTCGAGACAGGGGAGGGGATACACAGATACGCAGTATTTT. Its translation is CASSSRQGRGYTDTQYF.

The genes are TRBV11-3 and TRBJ2-5, with D possibly being TRBD1 or TRBD2 (5 bases each). Near its end, the DNA agrees better with TRBJ2-7, so the J call may be wrong. Germline-derived CDR1 and CDR2 are SGHNT and YENEEA. The CDR3 has 14 amino acids. The CDR3 loop is CASSLGDTAYEQYF. In nucleotides, the CDR3 is TGTGCCAGCAGCTTGGGGGATACGGCCTACGAGCAGTACTTC.

The rearrangement uses TRBV6-5 and TRBJ1-1; D might be TRBD1 (6 bases). Trimming took off 7 bases at V and 5 bases at J, with 14 bases between the two ends. Germline values: CDR1 MNHEY, CDR2 SVGAGI. The CDR3 runs 13 residues. The CDR3 loop is CASNTGSGTEAFF. The CDR3 DNA reads as TGTGCCAGCAACACAGGGTCTGGGACTGAAGCTTTCTTT.

The genes are TRBV27 and TRBJ2-7; the match to TRBD2 covers 13 bases. The germline V gene has CDR1 MNHEY and CDR2 SMNVEV (reference sequence). Trimming cost V 6 bases and J 4 bases; bases outside gene matches: 15. The CDR3 has 18 residues. The CDR3 nucleotides read TGTGCCAGCAGACCGGGACCCGGGACTAGCGGGATATCGTACGAGCAGTACTTC. Amino acid sequence: CASRPGPGTSGISYEQYF.

As DNA, the CDR3 is TGTGCCAGCAGCTCCTGGACTAGCGGGAGATCGGAAGATACGCAGTATTTT. Protein: CASSSWTSGRSEDTQYF. The chain combines TRBV7-2 with TRBJ2-3, with 13 bases matching TRBD2. The ends lost 4 bases at V and 5 bases at J; junction bases unmatched: 9. The CDR3 is 17 amino acids. Germline V gene data show CDR1 as SGHTA and CDR2 as FQGNSA.

V usage is TRBV20-1 and J usage is TRBJ1-1; TRBD1 agrees at 10 bases. The CDR3 runs to 14 residues. Germline V gene data show CDR1 as DFQATT and CDR2 as SNEGSKA (reference sequence). J gave up 6 bases and V 0 bases, and 4 bases lay outside the gene matches. CDR3 sequence reads: CSARDLGTGAEAFF. CDR3 in DNA: TGCAGTGCTAGAGATTTAGGGACAGGGGCTGAAGCTTTCTTT.

As to this clonotype: A clone one base away is much larger, so this may be a read error. V is TRBV27 and J is TRBJ2-1; the D is unclear. The V gene's germline CDR1 is MNHEY and CDR2 SMNVEV (reference sequence). The CDR3 is 17 residues long. With 5 bases removed from V and 10 bases from J, the gap between germline ends came to 27 bases. Here the CDR3 DNA reads TGTGCCAGCAGTCCCACATTGGATTTAGTACGGGTCGGGGAGCAGTTCTTC. Protein: CASSPTLDLVRVGEQFF.

This clonotype was counted a few times. The chain carries TRBV20-1 and TRBJ2-3; D gene uncertain. The CDR3 totals 14 residues. With 0 bases removed from V and 0 bases from J, the gap between germline ends came to 7 bases. CDR1 is DFQATT and CDR2 is SNEGSKA in the germline V gene (reference sequence). CDR3 nucleotide sequence: TGCAGTGCTAGAGATACGGCTAGCACAGATACGCAGTATTTT. Amino acid sequence: CSARDTASTDTQYF.

This chain links TRBV14 with TRBJ1-2; TRBD1 matches 8 bases. The germline V gene has CDR1 SGHDN and CDR2 FVKESK. Trimming cost V 4 bases and J 1 base; bases outside gene matches: 5. There are 15 residues in the CDR3. The CDR3 DNA follows: TGTGCCAGCAGCCGATCGGGACAGGTTAACTATGGCTACACCTTC. Amino acids: CASSRSGQVNYGYTF. Complete variable domain (other parts from reference TRBV14 and TRBJ1-2): EAGVTQFPSHSVIEKGQTVTLRCDPISGHDNLYWYRRVMGKEIKFLLHFVKESKQDESGMPNNRFLAERTGGTYSTLKVQPAELEDSGVYFCASSRSGQVNYGYTFGSGTRLTVV.

There are many counts of this clonotype. The CDR3 is CASTFTGGTHTEAFF. As DNA, the CDR3 is TGTGCCAGCACCTTTACTGGAGGGACACACACTGAAGCTTTCTTT. The chain links TRBV7-2 to TRBJ1-1, with TRBD1 as a possible D gene (6 bases). This CDR3 spans 15 amino acids. V lost 7 bases and J lost 3, with 18 bases in between. Germline lookup yields CDR1 SGHTA and CDR2 FQGNSA.